This passage covers 17 T cell receptor beta chains from one sample sequenced in a study of neoadjuvant nivolumab and ipilimumab in lung cancer. TCRdb keeps only in-frame clones here, not all; method: immunoSEQ multiplex PCR. The sample consists of 1,200 to 1,500 clones, 80% of them appearing once. This specimen consisted of tumor tissue, obtained before neoadjuvant nivolumab, alone or with ipilimumab. These receptors all stem from an adult with non-small cell lung cancer.

The count of this clone is one. V is TRBV10-3 and J is TRBJ2-3, with D perhaps matching TRBD1 (7 bases). The V gene lost 7 bases and the J gene lost 3 bases, with 14 bases spanning the gap. This CDR3 region has 14 residues. Germline CDR1 reads ENHRY; CDR2 reads SYGVKD. CDR3 bases: TGTGCCATCAAGGGGGCGGGACTTACAGATACGCAGTATTTT. This codes for CAIKGAGLTDTQYF.

The CDR3 DNA is TGTGCCAGCAGCCAGGTAACTAGAGATACGCAGTATTTT. This codes for CASSQVTRDTQYF. This chain links TRBV4-2 with TRBJ2-3; D possibly corresponds to TRBD2 (5 bases). This CDR3 has 13 residues. Per germline, CDR1 LGHNA and CDR2 YNFKEQ. The V end lost 3 bases, the J end lost 5 bases, and 9 bases lay between the germline ends.

V is TRBV29-1 and J is TRBJ1-2; 7 bases fit TRBD1. V trimming: 6 bases; J trimming: 5 bases; junction bases outside the gene matches: 6. The CDR3 has 12 amino acids. Germline assignment: CDR1 SQVTM and CDR2 ANQGSEA. The DNA for the CDR3 is TGCAGCGTGTCGACAGGGAGTTATGGCTACACCTTC. It specifies CSVSTGSYGYTF.

The chain is built from TRBV7-2 and TRBJ2-2, with 13 bases lining up with TRBD2. The V gene end was trimmed by 5 bases and the J gene end by 0 bases; junction bases not matched to a gene: 6. The CDR3 runs to 18 residues. Germline lookup yields CDR1 SGHTA and CDR2 FQGNSA. CDR3 nucleotides: TGTGCCAGCAGCCTATGGACTAGCGGGAGCGCGAACACCGGGGAGCTGTTTTTT. Translating it yields CASSLWTSGSANTGELFF.

The chain joins TRBV5-6 to TRBJ1-2; no definite D call. V was pared by 4 bases and J by 4 bases, with 14 bases between. The CDR3 length is 14 residues. Germline assignment: CDR1 SGHDT and CDR2 YYEEEE. Written as DNA, the CDR3 is TGTGCCAGCAGCAGAGGGAGGGCGTCCTATGGCTACACCTTC. Residues: CASSRGRASYGYTF.

This clone was seen just once. The chain combines TRBV28 with TRBJ2-7, with D perhaps matching TRBD1 (5 bases). The germline gives CDR1 MDHEN, CDR2 SYDVKM. The length of the CDR3 is 11 residues. Trimming took off 6 bases at V and 7 bases at J, with 10 bases between the two ends. CDR3 bases: TGTGCCAGCAGCACAGGTCGGGAGCAGTACTTC. Amino acids: CASSTGREQYF.

J is TRBJ2-7 and V is TRBV6-5, with 8 bases that match TRBD1. The CDR3 totals 15 residues. CDR1 and CDR2 (germline): MNHEY, SVGAGI. The V gene end was trimmed by 6 bases and the J gene end by 0 bases; junction bases not matched to a gene: 7. This chain's CDR3 is CASSRTGTFSYEQYF. The CDR3 DNA reads TGTGCCAGCAGCCGGACAGGGACCTTCTCCTACGAGCAGTACTTC.

This chain connects TRBV6-6 to TRBJ2-2; D unclear. The CDR3 covers 11 residues. CDR1 and CDR2 (germline): MNHNY, SVGAGI (reference sequence). V dropped 5 bases and J dropped 6 bases, with 4 bases sitting between them. CDR3 nucleotides: TGTGCCAGCAGTGGCTCCGGGGAGCTGTTTTTT. Amino acid sequence: CASSGSGELFF.

V and J are TRBV28 and TRBJ2-4; the match to TRBD1 covers 7 bases. CDR1 and CDR2 (germline): MDHEN, SYDVKM. Trimming removed 1 base from V and 6 bases from J; junction bases left unmatched: 6. This CDR3 region has 15 residues. This CDR3 is CASSLSKSGGNIQYF. The DNA for the CDR3 is TGTGCCAGCAGTTTATCAAAATCAGGGGGAAACATTCAGTACTTC. Supplemented by reference TRBV28 and TRBJ2-4, the full variable domain reads DVKVTQSSRYLVKRTGEKVFLECVQDMDHENMFWYRQDPGLGLRLIYFSYDVKMKEKGDIPEGYSVSREKKERFSLILESASTNQTSMYLCASSLSKSGGNIQYFGAGTRLSVL.

CDR3 coding DNA: TGTGCCAGCAGTGAAATATCGTCGTGGGTCACGAATGAAAAACTGTTTTTT. This encodes CASSEISSWVTNEKLFF. J is TRBJ1-4 and V is TRBV6-1; no definite D call. The germline V gene has CDR1 MNHNS and CDR2 SASEGT. With 2 bases removed from V and 5 bases from J, the gap between germline ends came to 18 bases. The CDR3 length is 17 residues.

This sequence joins TRBV5-1 and TRBJ2-2, with 11 bases identical to TRBD2. This CDR3 is built from 14 residues. Germline V gives CDR1 SGHRS, CDR2 YFSETQ. V gave up 4 bases and J gave up 6 bases; unmatched junction bases: 2. The CDR3 protein is CASSRGLAAGELFF. The CDR3 bases are TGCGCCAGCAGCCGGGGACTAGCGGCCGGGGAGCTGTTTTTT.

Only a few counts were recorded for this clone. The genes are TRBV15 and TRBJ2-1; TRBD1 is a possible D gene (6 bases). CDR3 length equals 16 residues. CDR1 is LNHNV and CDR2 is YYDKDF in the germline V gene (reference sequence). With 3 bases removed from V and 5 bases from J, the gap between germline ends came to 17 bases. This CDR3 is CATSSTLLDSHNEQFF. The CDR3 DNA sequence: TGTGCCACCAGCAGTACCTTGTTGGACAGTCACAATGAGCAGTTCTTC.

The V gene is TRBV19, the J gene TRBJ2-1; D not resolved. The CDR3 is 14 residues long. Germline V gene data show CDR1 as LNHDA and CDR2 as SQIVND (reference sequence). The germline V and J ends were trimmed by 3 bases and 3 bases, with 9 bases remaining between them. The CDR3 spells CASSMGVNYNEQFF. The CDR3 coding sequence is TGTGCCAGTAGTATGGGTGTTAACTACAATGAGCAGTTCTTC.

J is TRBJ2-5 and V is TRBV6-5; D is possibly TRBD2 (6 bases). Germline CDR1 reads MNHEY; CDR2 reads SVGAGI. V was shortened by 1 base and J by 3 bases, with 9 bases between the two germline ends. CDR3 length: 14 amino acids. CDR3 nucleotide sequence: TGTGCCAGCAGTTACTGGAGGGGTAAAGAGACCCAGTACTTC. This translates into CASSYWRGKETQYF.

The CDR3 region is CASSLVIGQGVPQHF. The CDR3 region has the DNA TGTGCCAGCAGCTTAGTAATTGGACAGGGAGTGCCCCAGCATTTT. V and J are TRBV7-2 and TRBJ1-5; 8 bases agree with TRBD1. The length of the CDR3 is 15 residues. V was pared by 1 base and J by 9 bases, with 8 bases of the junction left unmatched. Germline values: CDR1 SGHTA, CDR2 FQGNSA.

This clone occurred once. The chain combines TRBV13 with TRBJ1-1; D is possibly TRBD1 (6 bases). CDR1 PRHDT and CDR2 FYEKMQ come from the germline V gene (reference sequence). The CDR3 sequence is 15 residues long. V gave up 1 base and J gave up 1 base, with 10 bases separating them. CDR3 in amino acids: CASSLEGQRNTEAFF. The DNA for the CDR3 is TGTGCCAGCAGCTTAGAGGGACAAAGGAACACTGAAGCTTTCTTT.

Only a few counts were recorded for this clone. The rearrangement links TRBV5-6 to TRBJ1-1; D is unresolved. This CDR3 spans 12 amino acids. CDR1 and CDR2 from the germline V gene are SGHDT and YYEEEE. V was shortened by 1 base and J by 8 bases, with 9 bases between the two germline ends. Here the CDR3 DNA reads TGTGCCAGCAGCTTGCTAGATGCGGAAGCTTTCTTT. This encodes CASSLLDAEAFF.